These 12 T cell receptor beta chains were sequenced from one sample in a study of glioma-infiltrating T cells (dated by TCRdb to between 2015 and 2016). Reads for this sample came from an Illumina MiSeq. TCR alpha and beta CDR3 regions were amplified with the iRepertoire nested amplicon-rescue multiplex PCR (arm-PCR) platform from RNA. The raw public reads went through TCRdb reprocessing: fastp at Q25, MiXCR clone calling, in-frame beta chains kept. Every entry covers one CDR3 protein and lists the most common genes and DNA from its rows. Within this sample are approximately 100,000 distinct CDR3 sequences, with roughly 30% of them counted one time only. About 40% of the sample is held by the ten biggest clonotypes. The sample taken for sequencing was glioma tissue, nonneoplastic brain tissue, or PBMCs (not recorded which). Receptor source: a human donor with low-grade glioma or glioblastoma, undergoing nonglioma brain surgery, or in good health (not recorded which).

To note about this clonotype: Being one base from a much bigger clone, this may be a read error. The chain couples TRBV7-3 to TRBJ2-3, with D tentatively TRBD2 (7 bases). Trimming pared 5 bases from V and 5 bases from J, leaving 17 bases between. Germline CDR1 reads SGHTA; CDR2 reads FQGTGA. The CDR3 covers 15 residues. CDR3 loop: CASSGRAGAEDTQYF. The CDR3 DNA follows: TGTGCCAGCAGCGGTCGGGCGGGGGCGGAAGATACGCAGTATTTT.

In this sample, this clonotype turned up a few times. The rearrangement joins TRBV24-1 to TRBJ1-5; no clear D gene. Trimming cost V 6 bases and J 2 bases, with 10 bases left between them. The CDR3 has 14 amino acids. Germline loops: CDR1 KGHDR, CDR2 SFDVKD. The CDR3 protein is CATSREGGNQPQHF. DNA of the CDR3: TGTGCCACCAGTAGGGAGGGTGGCAATCAGCCCCAGCATTTT.

This clonotype appeared many times. This chain links TRBV20-1 with TRBJ2-1; D call uncertain. Germline CDR1 is DFQATT and CDR2 is SNEGSKA (reference sequence). Trimming stripped 4 bases from V and 6 bases from J, with 4 bases between. The CDR3 covers 10 residues. This chain's CDR3 is CSATRNEQFF. The DNA for the CDR3 is TGCAGTGCTACCCGCAATGAGCAGTTCTTC.

For this clonotype: Just one base apart from a much larger clone, this may be a read error. The chain is built from TRBV4-2 and TRBJ2-3; D possibly uses TRBD1 or TRBD2 (5 bases each). V lost 0 bases, J lost 4 bases, and 11 bases lay in between. The germline V gene encodes CDR1 LGHNA and CDR2 YNFKEQ. This CDR3 comprises 15 residues. CDR3 coding DNA: TGTGCCAGCAGCCAAGAGAGGGGACCCGCAGATACGCAGTATTTT. Translation: CASSQERGPADTQYF.

This clonotype was observed a handful of times. The chain combines TRBV12-3 or TRBV12-4 with TRBJ1-5; D uncertain. This CDR3 contains 13 residues. The ends were cut back, 4 bases at V and 2 bases at J, with 6 bases in the middle. The CDR3 DNA reads TGTGCCAGCAGTTCCGAGGGCAATCAGCCCCAGCATTTT. It encodes CASSSEGNQPQHF.

This sequence joins TRBV12-3 or TRBV12-4 and TRBJ1-1; no reliable D call. The germline V and J ends were trimmed by 6 bases and 3 bases, with 11 bases remaining between them. The CDR3 is 13 amino acids. The CDR3, as DNA: TGTGCCAGCAGCTTGAACACGCACACTGAAGCTTTCTTT. Translation: CASSLNTHTEAFF.

This clonotype occurred many times. This chain connects TRBV19 to TRBJ2-7, with D possibly being TRBD2 (6 bases). The germline V gene encodes CDR1 LNHDA and CDR2 SQIVND (reference sequence). V was shortened by 7 bases and J by 6 bases, with 25 bases between the two germline ends. The CDR3 has 16 amino acids. The CDR3 loop reads CASKRGQGTPPSEQYF. In DNA form, the CDR3 reads TGTGCCAGTAAGAGGGGTCAAGGGACTCCCCCATCCGAGCAGTACTTC.

V gene TRBV5-4 combines with J gene TRBJ2-3, with 7 bases aligning to TRBD2. This CDR3 region has 15 residues. The germline gives CDR1 SGHNT, CDR2 YYREEE (reference sequence). Trimming cost V 4 bases and J 1 base; bases outside gene matches: 6. CDR3 in DNA: TGTGCCAGCAGCCCTCGTGGGGGGGGCACAGATACGCAGTATTTT. It translates to CASSPRGGGTDTQYF.

This clonotype occurred many times. This chain uses TRBV27 with TRBJ1-3; 8 bases match TRBD1. V was clipped by 6 bases and J by 0 bases; unmatched bases: 7. The CDR3 length is 16 residues. Germline-derived CDR1 and CDR2 are MNHEY and SMNVEV (reference sequence). As DNA, the CDR3 is TGTGCCAGCAGGGGGACAGGTCTGAGCTCTGGAAACACCATATATTTT. It specifies CASRGTGLSSGNTIYF.

The CDR3 DNA reads TGTGCCATCAGGGACCTACAAAGCACAGATACGCAGTATTTT. Encoded protein: CAIRDLQSTDTQYF. The genes are TRBV2 and TRBJ2-3; the D call may be TRBD1 or TRBD2 (5 bases each). This CDR3 spans 14 amino acids. Trimming took off 10 bases at V and 0 bases at J, with 14 bases between the two ends. Germline loops: CDR1 SNHLY, CDR2 FYNNEI.

This clonotype was observed a few times. The V call is TRBV18, the J call TRBJ1-1, with 7 bases lining up with TRBD1. This CDR3 has 17 residues. Germline lookup yields CDR1 KGHSH and CDR2 LQKENI. V was clipped by 0 bases and J by 0 bases; unmatched bases: 7. CDR3 nucleotide sequence: TGTGCCAGCTCACCACCCAACACGGGACAGCTGAACACTGAAGCTTTCTTT. The encoded protein is CASSPPNTGQLNTEAFF.

The genes are TRBV11-2 and TRBJ2-5; 9 nucleotides match TRBD1. The CDR3 contains 15 residues. CDR1 and CDR2 from the germline V gene are SGHAT and FQNNGV. Unmatched junction bases numbered 8, after V lost 5 bases and J lost 4 bases. The CDR3 DNA sequence: TGTGCCAGCAGCGCGGGGACAGGGCGTTTAGAGACCCAGTACTTC. As protein: CASSAGTGRLETQYF.